Following are 30 T cell receptor beta chains from one sample sequenced in a study of blood T cell repertoires in COVID-19. The method was immunoSEQ multiplex PCR; TCRdb's version includes in-frame clones alone and lacks a portion of them. The sample contains under 300,000 clones, almost 90% of which appear only once. Sequencing used peripheral blood. These receptors were taken from a woman aged 55-69 years with COVID-19, enrolled during active disease.

The V gene is TRBV4-1, the J gene TRBJ2-1; TRBD1 might be the D (7 bases). CDR1 is MGHRA and CDR2 is YSYEKL in the germline V gene. The CDR3 loop spans 16 amino acids. With 5 bases removed from V and 5 bases from J, the gap between germline ends came to 19 bases. CDR3 sequence reads: CASSKGGQNSHNEQFF. In DNA form, the CDR3 reads TGCGCCAGCAGCAAGGGGGGACAGAATTCCCACAATGAGCAGTTCTTC.

The CDR3 nucleotides are TGTGCCAGCAGCTTATTGGGGGCCGGTGTAATGAACACTGAAGCTTTCTTT. Translated: CASSLLGAGVMNTEAFF. V is TRBV7-9 and J is TRBJ1-1; D is perhaps TRBD1 (6 bases). The germline V gene encodes CDR1 SEHNR and CDR2 FQNEAQ (reference sequence). This CDR3 contains 17 residues. V was clipped by 2 bases and J by 0 bases, with 16 bases between them. The complete variable domain, with remaining parts taken from reference TRBV7-9 and TRBJ1-1, reads DTGVSQNPRHKITKRGQNVTFRCDPISEHNRLYWYRQTLGQGPEFLTYFQNEAQLEKSRLLSDRFSAERPKGSFSTLEIQRTEQGDSAMYLCASSLLGAGVMNTEAFFGQGTRLTVV.

This clone showed up just once. This chain links TRBV7-2 with TRBJ1-3, with no clear D. V lost 4 bases and J 0 bases, leaving 10 bases between the germline ends. The CDR3 sequence is 15 residues long. Germline CDR1 SGHTA, CDR2 FQGNSA. This chain's CDR3 is CASSSVVSSGNTIYF. The CDR3 DNA is TGTGCCAGCAGCTCGGTGGTTAGCTCTGGAAACACCATATATTTT. Drawing the rest from reference TRBV7-2 and TRBJ1-3, the complete variable domain is GAGVSQSPSNKVTEKGKDVELRCDPISGHTALYWYRQSLGQGLEFLIYFQGNSAPDKSGLPSDRFSAERTGGSVSTLTIQRTQQEDSAVYLCASSSVVSSGNTIYFGEGSWLTVV.

The chain recombines TRBV3-1 (or the pseudogene TRBV3-2) with TRBJ1-2, with D possibly being TRBD1 (6 bases). In germline, CDR1 is LGHDT, CDR2 YNNKEL (reference sequence). Deletions cut 2 bases from V and 4 bases from J, with 11 bases between. The CDR3 sequence is 14 residues long. CDR3 residues: CASSQPSGVYGYTF. The DNA of the CDR3 is TGTGCCAGCAGCCAACCTTCAGGGGTCTATGGCTACACCTTC.

The chain employs TRBV2 and TRBJ2-6; 7 bases are shared with TRBD1. J lost 0 bases, V lost 5 bases, and 7 bases had no gene match. There are 17 residues in the CDR3. Germline CDR1 and CDR2: SNHLY and FYNNEI. CDR3 DNA sequence: TGTGCCAGCAGTAGGACAGGACCCAACTCTGGGGCCAACGTCCTGACTTTC. Protein product: CASSRTGPNSGANVLTF.

The chain has TRBV13 and TRBJ1-1; D gene uncertain. Germline CDR1 reads PRHDT; CDR2 reads FYEKMQ (reference sequence). V lost 3 bases and J lost 1, with 12 bases in between. The CDR3 sequence is 15 residues long. Written as DNA, the CDR3 is TGTGCCAGCAGCTTCGCCCCGACACGGAACACTGAAGCTTTCTTT. Its translation is CASSFAPTRNTEAFF.

This chain connects TRBV11-2 to TRBJ2-1, with 10 bases identical to TRBD2. V shed 4 bases, J shed 4 bases, and the junction held 7 bases outside the gene matches. CDR1 and CDR2 from the germline V gene are SGHAT and FQNNGV. The CDR3 has 16 residues. The CDR3 sequence is CASSWRETSGYNEQFF. Written as DNA, the CDR3 is TGTGCCAGCAGCTGGCGGGAGACTAGCGGGTACAATGAGCAGTTCTTC.

This chain links TRBV11-2 with TRBJ1-1; D gene uncertain. Trimming left V 4 bases short and J 4 bases short, with 4 bases between. The CDR3 runs 11 residues. Looked up from germline, CDR1 is SGHAT and CDR2 is FQNNGV. The DNA of the CDR3 is TGTGCCAGCAGCTCGGTCACTGAAGCTTTCTTT. Translation: CASSSVTEAFF.

V and J are TRBV6-2 or TRBV6-3 and TRBJ1-1; 8 bases are a match to TRBD1. Germline V lookup: CDR1 MNHEY, CDR2 SVGEGT. With V trimmed by 5 bases and J by 6 bases, 11 bases remained unmatched. CDR3 size: 15 residues. The CDR3 reads CASSNNHDRGPEAFF. CDR3 nucleotide sequence: TGTGCCAGCAGTAATAATCACGACAGGGGCCCTGAAGCTTTCTTT.

This clone has only a few counts. The chain has TRBV5-4 and TRBJ2-7, with a weak D call TRBD2 (6 bases). The CDR3 consists of 14 residues. Trimming removed 4 bases at V and 7 bases at J, with 18 bases between. Per the germline V gene, CDR1 is SGHNT and CDR2 is YYREEE (reference sequence). The CDR3 sequence is CASSPGPSGREQYF. The CDR3 nucleotides read TGTGCCAGCAGCCCCGGCCCCTCGGGGAGGGAGCAGTACTTC.

The rearrangement links TRBV19 to TRBJ1-5; D is undetermined. CDR1 and CDR2 (germline): LNHDA, SQIVND (reference sequence). V gave up 3 bases and J gave up 0 bases, with 15 bases separating them. The CDR3 has 17 residues. Written as DNA, the CDR3 is TGTGCCAGTAGTATGGGTCGCGGAATTAATAGCAATCAGCCCCAGCATTTT. This sequence encodes CASSMGRGINSNQPQHF.

The chain has TRBV5-1 and TRBJ2-1; D not resolved. This CDR3 spans 12 amino acids. Germline V gene data show CDR1 as SGHRS and CDR2 as YFSETQ. V was trimmed by 2 bases and J by 4 bases, leaving 4 bases between them. The CDR3 region is CASSFTYNEQFF. Here the CDR3 DNA reads TGCGCCAGCAGCTTTACATACAATGAGCAGTTCTTC. The variable domain in full, with the rest retrieved from reference TRBV5-1 and TRBJ2-1, is KAGVTQTPRYLIKTRGQQVTLSCSPISGHRSVSWYQQTPGQGLQFLFEYFSETQRNKGNFPGRFSGRQFSNSRSEMNVSTLELGDSALYLCASSFTYNEQFFGPGTRLTVL.

V usage is TRBV19 and J usage is TRBJ1-5; possible D gene TRBD1, 5 bases. V was trimmed by 5 bases and J by 4 bases, leaving 21 bases between them. The CDR3 is made up of 17 amino acids. CDR1 is LNHDA, CDR2 SQIVND, per germline (reference sequence). CDR3 DNA: TGTGCCAGTAGTGTCGCGGATACACTCGGGGGAAATCAGCCCCAGCATTTT. This gives the protein CASSVADTLGGNQPQHF.

This chain connects TRBV10-3 to TRBJ1-6; maybe TRBD1 (6 bases). Germline values: CDR1 ENHRY, CDR2 SYGVKD. Between the trimmed V and J ends, which lost 7 bases and 10 bases, there was a span of 17 bases. The CDR3 has 14 amino acids. This CDR3 reads CAIKPGDWNSPLHF. The CDR3 DNA follows: TGTGCCATCAAGCCAGGGGATTGGAACTCACCCCTCCACTTT.

The chain links TRBV7-9 to TRBJ2-2; maybe TRBD2 (5 bases). This CDR3 spans 16 amino acids. Germline V gives CDR1 SEHNR, CDR2 FQNEAQ (reference sequence). The V gene lost 1 base and the J gene lost 0 bases, with 9 bases spanning the gap. CDR3 amino acids: CASSLVPGSNTGELFF. CDR3 nucleotides: TGTGCCAGCAGCTTAGTTCCGGGATCGAACACCGGGGAGCTGTTTTTT.

This chain connects TRBV12-3 or TRBV12-4 to TRBJ2-7, with D perhaps matching TRBD1 (5 bases). The V end was cut by 6 bases, the J end by 2 bases, with 11 bases between. The CDR3 runs to 13 residues. CDR3 amino acids: CASRLTAAYEQYF. CDR3 nucleotide sequence: TGTGCCAGCAGACTGACAGCCGCCTACGAGCAGTACTTC.

This rearrangement joins TRBV9 to TRBJ1-2; 7 nucleotides match TRBD1. V shed 3 bases, J shed 7 bases, and the junction held 12 bases outside the gene matches. The CDR3 is 15 amino acids. From germline, CDR1 is SGDLS and CDR2 YYNGEE. This CDR3 is CASSGQTGLVGGYTF. The CDR3 region has the DNA TGTGCCAGCAGCGGACAGACAGGGCTCGTAGGTGGCTACACCTTC.

The chain employs TRBV15 and TRBJ2-5, with 7 bases matching TRBD1. With 3 bases clipped from V and 1 base from J, the junction kept 8 bases outside the gene matches. CDR3 size: 16 residues. Germline-derived CDR1 and CDR2 are LNHNV and YYDKDF (reference sequence). As DNA, the CDR3 is TGTGCCACCAGCAGTGGCCGGGACAGATTCCAAGAGACCCAGTACTTC. This sequence encodes CATSSGRDRFQETQYF.

The rearrangement joins TRBV19 to TRBJ2-7, with 7 bases identical to TRBD1. V was pared by 1 base and J by 0 bases, with 3 bases of the junction left unmatched. CDR3 length equals 15 residues. The germline V gene encodes CDR1 LNHDA and CDR2 SQIVND (reference sequence). The CDR3 sequence: CASSIGQGVSYEQYF. CDR3 bases: TGTGCCAGTAGTATAGGACAGGGCGTCTCCTACGAGCAGTACTTC.

V gene TRBV19 combines with J gene TRBJ2-1, with D perhaps matching TRBD1 (6 bases). This CDR3 spans 14 amino acids. Per germline, CDR1 LNHDA and CDR2 SQIVND (reference sequence). V was cut by 5 bases and J by 5 bases, with 13 bases left in between. The CDR3 reads CASSVQGLDNEQFF. The DNA of the CDR3 is TGTGCCAGTAGTGTTCAGGGGCTCGACAATGAGCAGTTCTTC.

This clone was observed a handful of times. The chain couples TRBV3-1 (or the pseudogene TRBV3-2) to TRBJ1-6; D possibly corresponds to TRBD1 (5 bases). Looked up from germline, CDR1 is LGHDT and CDR2 is YNNKEL (reference sequence). Trimming took off 0 bases at V and 3 bases at J, with 6 bases between the two ends. The CDR3 covers 15 residues. The CDR3 DNA reads as TGTGCCAGCAGCCAAGATAGGGGCTATAATTCACCCCTCCACTTT. Translating gives CASSQDRGYNSPLHF.

V usage is TRBV2 and J usage is TRBJ1-4, with 8 bases that match TRBD1. J was trimmed by 8 bases and V by 7 bases; bases with no gene match: 6. This CDR3 is built from 13 residues. Germline loops: CDR1 SNHLY, CDR2 FYNNEI. The CDR3 spells CASTQGVGEKLFF. The CDR3 DNA is TGTGCCAGCACACAGGGGGTCGGAGAAAAACTGTTTTTT.

The chain employs TRBV6-5 and TRBJ2-3, with D uncertain. CDR1 and CDR2 (germline): MNHEY, SVGAGI. CDR3 size: 15 residues. Deletions cut 6 bases from V and 4 bases from J, with 17 bases between. The CDR3 region is CASSHDRRVADTQYF. In DNA form, the CDR3 reads TGTGCCAGCAGCCACGATCGCCGGGTCGCAGATACGCAGTATTTT.

The gene calls are TRBV4-3 and TRBJ2-7, with D unclear. The CDR3 has 15 amino acids. From germline, CDR1 is LGHNA and CDR2 YSLEER. Trimming left V 1 base short and J 5 bases short, with 15 bases between. For the CDR3, the DNA is TGCGCCAGCAGCCAAGCGGGTTCAGCCCGGCACGAGCAGTACTTC. Its protein product is CASSQAGSARHEQYF.

This clone came up once. The rearrangement uses TRBV7-9 and TRBJ1-4; 12 nucleotides align to TRBD1. Germline CDR1 and CDR2: SEHNR and FQNEAQ (reference sequence). Trimming took 5 bases from V and 5 from J; bases not matched to a gene: 15. The CDR3 sequence is 19 residues long. This CDR3 reads CASSPHLGTGGLINEKLFF. The CDR3 DNA sequence: TGTGCCAGCAGCCCCCACCTCGGGACAGGGGGCCTCATAAATGAAAAACTGTTTTTT.

This clone was found once. The V call is TRBV29-1, the J call TRBJ1-2; possible D gene TRBD1, 5 bases. V was clipped by 1 base and J by 5 bases, with 11 bases between them. CDR1 SQVTM and CDR2 ANQGSEA come from the germline V gene. CDR3 length: 13 amino acids. Here the CDR3 DNA reads TGCAGCGTTGAAGTCCCAGGGTCTTATGGCTACACCTTC. Its protein product is CSVEVPGSYGYTF.

This rearrangement joins TRBV5-1 to TRBJ2-1; 12 bases line up with TRBD2. The germline gives CDR1 SGHRS, CDR2 YFSETQ. V trimming: 4 bases; J trimming: 3 bases; junction bases outside the gene matches: 11. There are 18 residues in the CDR3. The CDR3 sequence: CASSRLAGVVPSYNEQFF. In DNA, the CDR3 is TGCGCCAGCAGCCGACTAGCGGGGGTCGTTCCCAGCTACAATGAGCAGTTCTTC.

This clone has just one count. The rearrangement joins TRBV7-2 to TRBJ2-3, with 11 bases identical to TRBD2. This CDR3 is built from 18 residues. CDR1 and CDR2 (germline): SGHTA, FQGNSA. V shed 5 bases, J shed 4 bases, and the junction held 14 bases outside the gene matches. The CDR3 here is CASSRRTSGSPGSDTQYF. In DNA form, the CDR3 reads TGTGCCAGCAGCCGTCGGACTAGCGGGTCACCAGGGTCAGATACGCAGTATTTT.

The chain links TRBV4-1 to TRBJ2-2; TRBD1 agrees at 9 bases. Germline CDR1 and CDR2: MGHRA and YSYEKL. J lost 6 bases, V lost 4 bases, and 6 bases had no gene match. The CDR3 spans 15 residues. Here the CDR3 reads CASSREDRGSGELFF. CDR3 bases: TGCGCCAGCAGCCGTGAGGACAGGGGTTCCGGGGAGCTGTTTTTT.

The DNA for the CDR3 is TGTGCCAGCAGTGAAGAGGCAGGGGACCTCAATCAGCCCCAGCATTTT. It specifies CASSEEAGDLNQPQHF. V usage is TRBV2 and J usage is TRBJ1-5; TRBD1 might be the D (6 bases). The V gene lost 1 base and the J gene lost 3 bases, with 13 bases spanning the gap. Germline loops: CDR1 SNHLY, CDR2 FYNNEI. The CDR3 covers 16 residues.